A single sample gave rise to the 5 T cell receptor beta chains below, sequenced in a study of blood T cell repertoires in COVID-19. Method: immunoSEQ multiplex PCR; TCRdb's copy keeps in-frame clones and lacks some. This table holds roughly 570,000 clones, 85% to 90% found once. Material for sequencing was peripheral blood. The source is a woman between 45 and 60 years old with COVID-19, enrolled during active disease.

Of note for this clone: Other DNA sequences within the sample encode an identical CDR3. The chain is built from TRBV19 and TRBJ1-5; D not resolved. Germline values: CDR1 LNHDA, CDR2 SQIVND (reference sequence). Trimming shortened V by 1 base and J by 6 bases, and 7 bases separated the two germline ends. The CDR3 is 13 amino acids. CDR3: CASSIAPGQPQHF. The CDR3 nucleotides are TGTGCCAGTAGTATAGCGCCCGGTCAGCCCCAGCATTTT.

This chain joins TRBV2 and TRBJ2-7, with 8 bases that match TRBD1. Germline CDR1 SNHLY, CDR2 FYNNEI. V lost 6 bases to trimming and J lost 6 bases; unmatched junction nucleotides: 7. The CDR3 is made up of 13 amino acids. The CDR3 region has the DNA TGTGCCAGCAGACCAGACAGGGGCTTCGAGCAGTACTTC. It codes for CASRPDRGFEQYF.

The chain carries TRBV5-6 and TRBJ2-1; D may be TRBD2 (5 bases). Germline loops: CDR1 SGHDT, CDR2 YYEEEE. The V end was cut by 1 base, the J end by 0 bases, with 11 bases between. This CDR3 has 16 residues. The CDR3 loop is CASSLPLGSSYNEQFF. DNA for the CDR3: TGTGCCAGCAGCTTGCCCCTGGGGAGCTCCTACAATGAGCAGTTCTTC.

CDR3 bases: TGTGCCAGCAGTACGACAGCGCTCTACACTGAAGCTTTCTTT. Translating it yields CASSTTALYTEAFF. The genes are TRBV7-8 and TRBJ1-1; weak D call: TRBD1 (5 bases). With 6 bases removed from V and 3 bases from J, the gap between germline ends came to 14 bases. The germline V gene encodes CDR1 SGHVS and CDR2 FQNEAQ. CDR3 length equals 14 residues.

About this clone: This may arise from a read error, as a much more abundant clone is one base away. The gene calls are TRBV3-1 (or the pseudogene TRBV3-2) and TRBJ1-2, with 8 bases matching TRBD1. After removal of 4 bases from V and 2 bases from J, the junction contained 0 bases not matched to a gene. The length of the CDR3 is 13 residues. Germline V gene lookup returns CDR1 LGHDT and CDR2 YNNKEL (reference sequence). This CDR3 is CASSRTGNYGYTF. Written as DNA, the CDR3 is TGTGCCAGCAGCCGGACAGGGAACTATGGCTACACCTTC.